This is a list of T cell receptor beta chains from one sample in a study of patients and donors after allogeneic stem cell transplantation. Via MiXCR, TCRdb re-called the RT-PCR reads, giving one row per CDR3 protein. This sample yields about a million distinct CDR3 sequences, of which about a sixth are seen a single time; 5% to 6.5% belongs to the top ten. Sequencing was performed on blood, either unsorted or a sorted T cell fraction (not recorded which). Receptor source: a human donor who was either an allogeneic HSCT recipient or a stem cell or donor lymphocyte infusion donor (not recorded which). It is not recorded whose cells these are; they may come from a transplant donor. CDR3s leave out the opening cysteine and the closing phenylalanine or tryptophan. The D gene is left open where the match is weak. Size is stated for part of the rows, as once, few or many counts, or as a class when the clone is expanded.

CDR3 | size | D | J | V
AWSRAVDTEAF | . | . | TRBJ1-1 | TRBV30
ASSPRGPTGT | few | TRBD1 | TRBJ1-2 | TRBV12-3/TRBV12-4
ASSLGRGGRYEQF | few | TRBD2 | TRBJ2-1 | TRBV12-3/TRBV12-4
ASSETVSYNEQF | few | . | TRBJ2-1 | TRBV6-1
ASGLGGRTGNQPQH | few | . | TRBJ1-5 | TRBV12-5
ASSVDSGGAGEQF | . | TRBD2 | TRBJ2-1 | TRBV9
ASSIEGQGNYGYT | few | TRBD1 | TRBJ1-2 | TRBV19
ASSSPSSADPYEQY | few | . | TRBJ2-7 | TRBV27
ASSTDRQETQY | many | TRBD1 | TRBJ2-5 | TRBV13
AGSYRDSYNEQF | . | TRBD1 | TRBJ2-1 | TRBV11-2
ASRDRVVNEQF | few | TRBD1 | TRBJ2-1 | TRBV6-2/TRBV6-3
SVGRGSGYGYT | . | . | TRBJ1-2 | TRBV29-1
ASQRGNTGELF | few | TRBD2 | TRBJ2-2 | TRBV2
ASSLLGFGTEAF | few | . | TRBJ1-1 | TRBV27